Below, one TCR beta chain is given with its context. CDR1 is SGHKS and CDR2 is YYEKEE in the germline V gene (reference sequence). V trimming: 0 bases; J trimming: 1 base; junction bases outside the gene matches: 4. The CDR3 contains 15 residues. TCRdb keeps only in-frame clones here, not all; method: immunoSEQ multiplex PCR. The table lists some 190,000 clones, more than 75% of them singletons, with approximately 4.5% in the top ten. The data were taken from a study of blood T cell repertoires in COVID-19. At the level of the study: From the United States, Italy and Spain came samples of acute and convalescent COVID-19.

This rearrangement joins TRBV5-5 to TRBJ2-7; 7 nucleotides align to TRBD2. What was sequenced was peripheral blood. This clonotype was obtained from a human donor in a cohort sampled during active COVID-19. The CDR3 reads CASSLVGGGSYEQYF. For the CDR3, the DNA is TGTGCCAGCAGCTTGGTCGGCGGGGGTTCCTACGAGCAGTACTTC.